This T cell receptor (beta chain) was recovered during a study of shared clonotypes between healthy human individuals. Sorted-subset replicate PCR reactions contained approximately 190 ng DNA, corresponding to tens of thousands of T cell genomes. TCRdb keeps only in-frame clones here, not all; method: immunoSEQ multiplex PCR. Of roughly 1,100,000 clones in the sample, about 75% were seen once. Participating donors were healthy, HIV-negative adults free of recent acute infections or vaccinations. Germline V gene data show CDR1 as LNHDA and CDR2 as SQIVND (reference sequence). V lost 8 bases, J lost 4 bases, and 21 bases lay in between. The CDR3 runs 15 residues.

The chain carries TRBV19 and TRBJ2-7, with D maybe TRBD1 (6 bases). The receptor was derived from a man between 18 and 29 years old in good health. Sequencing input: memory CD4+ T cells sorted from blood. Described subset: CD45RA-negative fraction. The CDR3 sequence is CASRKTGPSVYEQYF. For the CDR3, the DNA is TGTGCCAGTCGGAAAACAGGGCCTTCGGTGTACGAGCAGTACTTC.